This T cell receptor beta chain derives from a study of T cells expressing NK-cell markers. Study-level information: Out of eight donors sequenced, seven tested HCMV-seropositive and the remaining one seronegative.

Researchers built TCR beta cDNA using 5'RACE template switching with UMIs. Following a re-call of the 5' RACE reads, TCRdb has one entry per CDR3 protein and lacks DNA. The sample table sets out 300,000 to 450,000 distinct CDR3 sequences. As for this clonotype: The antigen is not known.

General observations from the study: These clonotypes, the leaders elsewhere, also led the CD3+CD56-NKG2C+ fraction in a handful of donors.

This CDR3 is built from 14 residues. Material: blood T cells: a sorted CD56 or NKG2C T cell subset, CD4+ or CD8+ T cells, or bulk PBMC T cells (not recorded which). The rearrangement uses TRBV12-3 or TRBV12-4 and TRBJ1-4; TCRdb proposes TRBD1, but this gene call is untestable without DNA. This TCR was sampled from a man aged 18 to 69 in good health. CDR3 protein: CASSLKRGVDELFF.